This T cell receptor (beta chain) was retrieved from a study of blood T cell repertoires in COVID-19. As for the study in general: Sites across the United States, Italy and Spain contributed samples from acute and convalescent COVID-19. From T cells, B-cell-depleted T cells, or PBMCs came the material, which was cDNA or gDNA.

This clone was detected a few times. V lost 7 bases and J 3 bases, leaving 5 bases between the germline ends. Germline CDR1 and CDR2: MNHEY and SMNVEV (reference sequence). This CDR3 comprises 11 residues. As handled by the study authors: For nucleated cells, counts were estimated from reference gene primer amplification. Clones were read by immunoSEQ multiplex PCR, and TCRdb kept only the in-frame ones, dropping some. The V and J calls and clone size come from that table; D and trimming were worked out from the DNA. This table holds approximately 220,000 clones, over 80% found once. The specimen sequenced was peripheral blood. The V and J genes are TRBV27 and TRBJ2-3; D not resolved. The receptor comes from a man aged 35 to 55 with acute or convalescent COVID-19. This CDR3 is CASKTTDTQYF. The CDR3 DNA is TGTGCCAGCAAAACAACAGATACGCAGTATTTT.